Presented here are 19 T cell receptor beta chains from one specimen sequenced in a study of blood T cell repertoires in COVID-19. Assay: immunoSEQ multiplex PCR; the TCRdb copy retains only in-frame clones and omits some. The sample yields fewer than 90,000 clones, roughly 80% seen once. The material sequenced was peripheral blood. The receptors stem from a man in his fifties or sixties with acute or convalescent COVID-19.

V is TRBV18 and J is TRBJ1-6; D not certain. Deletions cut 5 bases from V and 5 bases from J, with 10 bases between. This CDR3 comprises 14 residues. Germline V gives CDR1 KGHSH, CDR2 LQKENI. The CDR3 loop reads CASSTREDNSPLHF. DNA of the CDR3: TGTGCCAGCTCAACTCGGGAGGATAATTCACCCCTCCACTTT.

V is TRBV24-1 and J is TRBJ1-6, with D uncertain. Germline V gene data show CDR1 as KGHDR and CDR2 as SFDVKD. This CDR3 spans 16 amino acids. Deletions cut 3 bases from V and 7 bases from J, with 15 bases between. For the CDR3, the DNA is TGTGCCACCAGTGATCCCGTCAGCGACCGAAATTCACCCCTCCACTTT. This gives the protein CATSDPVSDRNSPLHF.

V usage is TRBV9 and J usage is TRBJ2-2; no firm D call. Trimming stripped 3 bases from V and 3 bases from J, with 6 bases between. The CDR3 is 13 amino acids. The germline CDR1 and CDR2 sequences are SGDLS and YYNGEE. CDR3 sequence reads: CASSDGYTGELFF. In DNA, the CDR3 is TGTGCCAGCAGCGACGGGTACACCGGGGAGCTGTTTTTT.

This clone was recorded only once. The chain recombines TRBV5-5 with TRBJ1-2; D is ambiguous. Trimming removed 1 base from V and 0 bases from J, with 22 bases in between. Germline CDR1 and CDR2: SGHKS and YYEKEE (reference sequence). The CDR3 contains 19 residues. As DNA, the CDR3 is TGTGCCAGCAGCTTGTTCCCTCATGATTACAGTGTTTCTAACTATGGCTACACCTTC. Its translation: CASSLFPHDYSVSNYGYTF. Using reference TRBV5-5 and TRBJ1-2 for the parts outside the CDR3, the full variable domain is DAGVTQSPTHLIKTRGQQVTLRCSPISGHKSVSWYQQVLGQGPQFIFQYYEKEERGRGNFPDRFSARQFPNYSSELNVNALLLGDSALYLCASSLFPHDYSVSNYGYTFGSGTRLTVV.

In this sample, this clone turned up once. V gene TRBV5-1 combines with J gene TRBJ2-2, with a possible D match to TRBD2 (5 bases). The CDR3 extends over 15 amino acids. Looked up from germline, CDR1 is SGHRS and CDR2 is YFSETQ. Trimming took off 0 bases at V and 2 bases at J, with 8 bases between the two ends. DNA for the CDR3: TGCGCCAGCAGCTTGGTGGGGAGTAACACCGGGGAGCTGTTTTTT. This encodes CASSLVGSNTGELFF.

The chain employs TRBV12-5 and TRBJ1-2, with D possibly TRBD1 on 5 matching bases. Looked up from germline, CDR1 is LGHNT and CDR2 is FRNRAP. Trimming took off 3 bases at V and 6 bases at J, with 11 bases between the two ends. The CDR3 totals 13 residues. This CDR3 reads CASGLDSEDGYTF. In DNA, the CDR3 is TGTGCTAGTGGTTTAGACAGTGAGGATGGCTACACCTTC.

In nucleotides, the CDR3 is TGTGCTAGTGGTTGGTCGCCGCGGCAGGGAGGAGAGACCCAGTACTTC. Encoded protein: CASGWSPRQGGETQYF. The chain employs TRBV12-5 and TRBJ2-5, with D maybe TRBD2 (6 bases). V was trimmed by 4 bases and J by 4 bases, leaving 19 bases between them. The CDR3 runs to 16 residues. CDR1 LGHNT and CDR2 FRNRAP come from the germline V gene.

Regarding this clone: One end of the junction is discordant with germline, which a read error may explain. The chain couples TRBV12-3 or TRBV12-4 to TRBJ2-7, with TRBD1 identical over 7 bases. This CDR3 is built from 13 residues. The CDR3 spells CASSLEPGQPIHF. CDR3 nucleotide sequence: TGTGCCAGCAGTTTAGAGCCGGGACAGCCGATCCACTTC.

V and J are TRBV19 and TRBJ1-5; 7 bases line up with TRBD1. The CDR3 sequence is 13 residues long. Trimming at V came to 7 bases and at J to 10 bases, leaving 10 bases not matched to a gene. Germline CDR1 is LNHDA and CDR2 is SQIVND (reference sequence). The CDR3 is CASTSTGTGPQHF. The CDR3 DNA follows: TGTGCCAGTACCTCGACAGGGACTGGCCCCCAGCATTTT.

Only a few counts were recorded for this clone. This chain links TRBV4-3 with TRBJ1-2; D unclear. Germline V gives CDR1 LGHNA, CDR2 YSLEER. Trimming took off 0 bases at V and 2 bases at J, with 10 bases between the two ends. The CDR3 length is 15 residues. For the CDR3, the DNA is TGCGCCAGCAGCCAAGATCTAGAAGTAAACTATGGCTACACCTTC. Translation: CASSQDLEVNYGYTF.

The chain links TRBV27 to TRBJ2-1; possible D gene TRBD1, 5 bases. The CDR3 contains 17 residues. In germline, CDR1 is MNHEY, CDR2 SMNVEV (reference sequence). V shed 6 bases and J shed 6 bases, with 24 bases lying between them. CDR3 sequence: CASRNLDRIQTFNEQFF. The CDR3 DNA reads TGTGCCAGCAGAAACCTTGACAGAATCCAGACCTTCAATGAGCAGTTCTTC.

The chain has TRBV20-1 and TRBJ2-5, with D possibly matching TRBD2 (5 bases). Germline CDR1 and CDR2: DFQATT and SNEGSKA (reference sequence). V was trimmed by 3 bases and J by 5 bases, leaving 16 bases between them. The CDR3 runs to 14 residues. CDR3 sequence: CSASLAGRRETQYF. The CDR3 bases are TGCAGTGCTAGTCTAGCCGGCCGGAGGGAGACCCAGTACTTC.

This rearrangement joins TRBV5-4 to TRBJ2-3, with 8 bases aligning to TRBD2. Germline V lookup: CDR1 SGHNT, CDR2 YYREEE (reference sequence). CDR3 size: 16 residues. Losses at the gene ends were 0 bases for V and 2 bases for J; bases not matched to a gene: 5. The CDR3 DNA reads as TGTGCCAGCAGCTTGGCAGGGCGGGGGGACACAGATACGCAGTATTTT. Translation: CASSLAGRGDTDTQYF.

This clone was recorded many times. The chain employs TRBV7-2 and TRBJ1-3; D might be TRBD1 (6 bases). This CDR3 region has 17 residues. V lost 8 bases and J 0 bases, leaving 20 bases between the germline ends. The V gene's germline CDR1 is SGHTA and CDR2 FQGNSA. The CDR3 DNA reads as TGTGCCAGCCGAGGGGGAGTGGGCCTCTCCTCTGGAAACACCATATATTTT. Translating gives CASRGGVGLSSGNTIYF.

V is TRBV4-3 and J is TRBJ1-2; 7 bases are shared with TRBD1. CDR1 LGHNA and CDR2 YSLEER come from the germline V gene. CDR3 length: 17 residues. The V gene end was trimmed by 1 base and the J gene end by 4 bases; junction bases not matched to a gene: 12. The chain's CDR3 is CASSQGTGRGSSYGYTF. CDR3 bases: TGCGCCAGCAGCCAAGGGACAGGAAGGGGATCTAGCTATGGCTACACCTTC.

The chain carries TRBV28 and TRBJ2-1, with D perhaps matching TRBD1 (6 bases). This CDR3 has 17 amino acids. Germline CDR1 and CDR2: MDHEN and SYDVKM. V lost 5 bases to trimming and J lost 0 bases, with 17 bases between them. CDR3 DNA: TGTGCCAGCAGTGTGACAGGAACTTTTAGCTCCTACAATGAGCAGTTCTTC. Translating it yields CASSVTGTFSSYNEQFF.

This rearrangement joins TRBV25-1 to TRBJ2-1; TRBD1 matches 11 bases. CDR1 is MGHDK and CDR2 is SYGVNS in the germline V gene. The V segment lost 2 bases and the J segment 8 bases; nucleotides outside the gene matches: 5. There are 15 residues in the CDR3. This CDR3 is CASSEPDRGRDEQFF. CDR3 nucleotide sequence: TGTGCCAGCAGTGAACCGGACAGGGGGCGGGATGAGCAGTTCTTC.

The gene calls are TRBV7-2 and TRBJ2-7; D gene unclear. The germline gives CDR1 SGHTA, CDR2 FQGNSA. V shed 0 bases and J shed 2 bases, with 8 bases lying between them. The CDR3 totals 14 residues. As DNA, the CDR3 is TGTGCCAGCAGCTTAGCCGCGGAAACCTACGAGCAGTACTTC. Its protein is CASSLAAETYEQYF.

This chain joins TRBV7-2 and TRBJ1-5; 10 bases align to TRBD1. Germline CDR1 and CDR2: SGHTA and FQGNSA. Trimming removed 5 bases from V and 5 bases from J; junction bases left unmatched: 12. This CDR3 is built from 17 residues. The CDR3 sequence: CASSLTSTGGKDQPQHF. In DNA, the CDR3 is TGTGCCAGCAGCCTTACCTCGACAGGGGGCAAGGATCAGCCCCAGCATTTT.